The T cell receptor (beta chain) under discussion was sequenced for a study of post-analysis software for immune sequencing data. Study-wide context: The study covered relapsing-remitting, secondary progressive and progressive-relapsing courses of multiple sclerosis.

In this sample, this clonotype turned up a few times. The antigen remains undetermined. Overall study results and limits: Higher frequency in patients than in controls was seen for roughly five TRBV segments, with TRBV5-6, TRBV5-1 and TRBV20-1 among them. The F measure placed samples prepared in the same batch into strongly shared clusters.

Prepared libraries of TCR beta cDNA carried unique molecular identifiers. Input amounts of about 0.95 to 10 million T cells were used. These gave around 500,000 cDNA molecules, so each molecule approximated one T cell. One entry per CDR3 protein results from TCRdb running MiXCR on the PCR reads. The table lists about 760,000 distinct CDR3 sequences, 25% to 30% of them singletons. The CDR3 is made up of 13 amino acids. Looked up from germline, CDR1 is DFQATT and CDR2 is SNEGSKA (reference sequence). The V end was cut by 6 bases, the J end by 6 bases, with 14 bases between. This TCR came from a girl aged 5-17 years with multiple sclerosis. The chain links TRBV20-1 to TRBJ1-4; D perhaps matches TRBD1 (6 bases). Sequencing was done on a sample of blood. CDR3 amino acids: CSATGTYYEKLFF. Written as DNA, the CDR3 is TGCAGTGCCACCGGGACATACTATGAAAAACTGTTTTTT.